This T cell receptor (beta chain) stems from a study of CD8 T cells in ankylosing spondylitis. General study findings and limits: Clones that were linked to disease were CD8+ and were relatively rare in peripheral blood. Ankylosing spondylitis blood appeared to be characterized by a TCR beta motif of eight or nine highly homologous variants. Researchers reportedly found disease-linked clones significantly enriched in matched ankylosing spondylitis synovial fluid.

This clonotype has just a few counts. The antigen remains unidentified. A quantitative 5'-RACE method, one with molecular barcodes, was used to make TCR beta libraries. TCRdb reprocessed the 5' RACE reads via MiXCR and lists one record per CDR3 protein. The sample holds fewer than 650,000 distinct CDR3 sequences, 10% to 15% seen once. The clonotype originates from a male donor with ankylosing spondylitis. Sequences were obtained from blood, either unsorted or a sorted T cell fraction (not recorded which).

The CDR3 spells CASTVGGLKETQYF. Here the CDR3 DNA reads TGTGCCAGCACCGTCGGGGGGTTGAAAGAGACCCAGTACTTC. The chain carries TRBV6-1 and TRBJ2-5, with 7 nucleotides matching TRBD2. Germline loops: CDR1 MNHNS, CDR2 SASEGT. This CDR3 is built from 14 residues. J gave up 3 bases and V 7 bases, and 8 bases lay outside the gene matches.